The rows below give T cell receptor beta chains drawn from one sample of a study of regulatory T cells in long-lasting Graves disease. MiXCR, applied by TCRdb to the multiplex PCR reads, yields one record per CDR3 protein. The data show about 300,000 distinct CDR3 sequences, about a sixth seen once. Here the sequenced sample was peripheral blood mononuclear cells (PBMCs), taken at new diagnosis, from a patient treated with antithyroid drugs. These receptors all come from a female donor with Graves disease. Both conserved end residues are part of each CDR3. Fields, in order: J gene, V gene, clone size, D gene, CDR3 length, CDR3 DNA, CDR3 protein. A D gene is named only where the DNA matches it firmly. A clone size is listed for some rows: how often the clone was seen (once, few, many), or a class if it is expanded.

J: TRBJ2-3
V: TRBV5-5
size: medium-sized
D: -
length: 14
DNA: TGTGCCAGTAATATAGCGCCAACTGGGGATACGCAGTATTTT
CDR3: CASNIAPTGDTQYF

J: TRBJ1-4
V: TRBV27
size: -
D: TRBD1
length: 13
DNA: TGTGCCAGCAGGGGACAGGGGTTTGAAAAACTGTTTTTT
CDR3: CASRGQGFEKLFF

J: TRBJ1-2
V: TRBV7-9
size: many
D: TRBD1
length: 15
DNA: TGTGCCAGCAGTGCGACCGGGACAGGGGGCTATGGCTACACCTTC
CDR3: CASSATGTGGYGYTF

J: TRBJ2-2
V: TRBV6-1
size: many
D: TRBD2
length: 15
DNA: TGTGCCAGCAGTAGGACTAGCCCGAACACCGGGGAGCTGTTTTTT
CDR3: CASSRTSPNTGELFF

J: TRBJ2-5
V: TRBV28
size: many
D: -
length: 14
DNA: TGTGCCAGCAGTTTACCCAACTACGGGGAGACCCAGTACTTC
CDR3: CASSLPNYGETQYF

J: TRBJ2-2
V: TRBV2
size: many
D: -
length: 12
DNA: TGTGCCAGCAGTCAGCTCATCGGGGAGCTGTTTTTT
CDR3: CASSQLIGELFF

J: TRBJ2-7
V: TRBV6-1
size: -
D: TRBD2
length: 16
DNA: TGTGCCAGCAGTCTACCTAGCGGGCCTAGCTCCTACGAGCAGTACTTC
CDR3: CASSLPSGPSSYEQYF

J: TRBJ2-7
V: TRBV7-2
size: -
D: TRBD2
length: 14
DNA: TGTGCCAGCAGACCGTCGGGGGGGCTTGTGAAGCAGTACTTC
CDR3: CASRPSGGLVKQYF

J: TRBJ2-7
V: TRBV20-1
size: few
D: TRBD2
length: 15
DNA: TGCAGTGCTCCCCGGACTAGCGGGATCTCCTACGAGCAGTACTTC
CDR3: CSAPRTSGISYEQYF

J: TRBJ2-3
V: TRBV3-1
size: many
D: TRBD2
length: 17
DNA: TGTGCCAGCAGCCCCTATTCTAGCGGTTCTAGCACAGATACGCAGTATTTT
CDR3: CASSPYSSGSSTDTQYF

J: TRBJ2-5
V: TRBV3-1
size: many
D: TRBD2
length: 18
DNA: TGTGCCAGCAGCCAAGATTACGCGACTAGCGGGATGGGAGAGACCCAGTACTTC
CDR3: CASSQDYATSGMGETQYF

J: TRBJ2-6
V: TRBV20-1
size: few
D: TRBD1
length: 18
DNA: TGCAGTGCTAGAGATCCTAGACAGGGGAACTCTGGGGCCAACGTCCTGACTTTC
CDR3: CSARDPRQGNSGANVLTF

J: TRBJ1-5
V: TRBV27
size: many
D: TRBD1
length: 14
DNA: TGTGCCAGCAGTTTAACAGGGGAAGCTCAGCCCCAGCATTTT
CDR3: CASSLTGEAQPQHF

J: TRBJ2-1
V: TRBV15
size: few
D: TRBD2
length: 17
DNA: TGTGCCACCAGCAGAGACACGAGGACTAGCGGGAGACCTGAGCAGTTCTTC
CDR3: CATSRDTRTSGRPEQFF

J: TRBJ2-1
V: TRBV7-9
size: -
D: TRBD2
length: 16
DNA: TGTGCCAGCAGCCCTAGTGCGGGAGGGTCCTACAATGAGCAGTTCTTC
CDR3: CASSPSAGGSYNEQFF

J: TRBJ1-4
V: TRBV18
size: many
D: TRBD1
length: 14
DNA: TGTGCCAGCTCACAGGGACAGGGCAATGAAAAACTGTTTTTT
CDR3: CASSQGQGNEKLFF

J: TRBJ2-1
V: TRBV20-1
size: many
D: TRBD1
length: 13
DNA: TGCAGTGCTGGACAGGGGGGCTACAATGAGCAGTTCTTC
CDR3: CSAGQGGYNEQFF

J: TRBJ1-1
V: TRBV2
size: -
D: TRBD1
length: 16
DNA: TGTGCCAGCAGTGAATTTGGTTGGGGACAGAGGACTGAAGCTTTCTTT
CDR3: CASSEFGWGQRTEAFF

J: TRBJ1-2
V: TRBV30
size: many
D: TRBD1
length: 14
DNA: TGTGCCTGGGACGGGACAGGGACTAACTATGGCTACACCTTC
CDR3: CAWDGTGTNYGYTF

J: TRBJ2-2
V: TRBV19
size: many
D: -
length: 19
DNA: TGTGCCAGTAGTATAGATCCCCCCGGGGTGGCATCCGGCACCGGGGAGCTGTTTTTT
CDR3: CASSIDPPGVASGTGELFF

J: TRBJ1-2
V: TRBV12-3/TRBV12-4
size: many
D: TRBD1
length: 12
DNA: TGTGCCAGCAATGCAGGGGGCTATGGCTACACCTTC
CDR3: CASNAGGYGYTF

J: TRBJ1-6
V: TRBV6-2/TRBV6-3
size: -
D: -
length: 14
DNA: TGTGCCAGCAGTTTGGGATATCGGGATTCACCCCTCCACTTT
CDR3: CASSLGYRDSPLHF

J: TRBJ1-2
V: TRBV19
size: many
D: -
length: 14
DNA: TGTGCCAGTAGTATGGCAGGGACTGCTCGAGGCTACACCTTC
CDR3: CASSMAGTARGYTF

J: TRBJ1-2
V: TRBV4-1
size: -
D: -
length: 15
DNA: TGCGCCAGCAGCCAGGGGGAGACAGCTAACTATGGCTACACCTTC
CDR3: CASSQGETANYGYTF

J: TRBJ1-6
V: TRBV12-3/TRBV12-4
size: -
D: -
length: 14
DNA: TGTGCCAGCAGTACCCGAACATATAATTCACCCCTCCACTTT
CDR3: CASSTRTYNSPLHF

J: TRBJ2-2
V: TRBV9
size: -
D: -
length: 15
DNA: TGTGCCAGCAGCGTAGGAGGGTCAAACACCGGGGAGCTGTTTTTT
CDR3: CASSVGGSNTGELFF

J: TRBJ2-5
V: TRBV12-3/TRBV12-4
size: many
D: -
length: 15
DNA: TGTGCCAGCAGTTTAGATAGCAGGGTTGGAGAGACCCAGTACTTC
CDR3: CASSLDSRVGETQYF

J: TRBJ2-5
V: TRBV2
size: -
D: -
length: 14
DNA: TGTGCCAGCAGGGGGCAGGGTGGTATAGAGACCCAGTACTTC
CDR3: CASRGQGGIETQYF